This entry describes one T cell receptor (beta chain). Its antigen remains unknown. TCRdb keeps only in-frame clones here, not all; method: immunoSEQ multiplex PCR. The sample holds thousands of clones; about 60% are singletons and the top ten take 5% to 7.5%. This specimen comes from a study of neoadjuvant anti-PD-1 for oral cavity cancer. The wider study: Patients without progression got a fourth dose around day 43.

Study results and limitations: Greater tumor shrinkage accompanied bigger post-treatment sizes of preexisting clones.

Patients had HPV-negative, locally advanced oral cavity squamous cell carcinoma. Germline V gene sequence: CDR1 SEHNR, CDR2 FQNEAQ (reference sequence). CDR3 length: 13 amino acids. V was pared by 5 bases and J by 2 bases, with 9 bases between. The sequence derives from a person between 40 and 85 years old with oral cavity squamous cell carcinoma. The source material was tumor tissue, sampled before nivolumab (anti-PD-1) treatment. J is TRBJ1-2 and V is TRBV7-9, with D unclear. The CDR3 DNA is TGTGCCAGCAGCCGAGGGCAGAACTATGGCTACACCTTC. Protein: CASSRGQNYGYTF.